A single sample is the source of the 11 T cell receptor beta chains below, sequenced in a study of cytomegalovirus exposure and HLA in healthy donors. PCR employed 60 Vbeta and 13 Jbeta primers. Assay used: immunoSEQ multiplex PCR; TCRdb lists only in-frame clones, some missing. The profile shows approximately 95,000 clones, 81% of them singletons. The source material was PBMCs. The source is a woman in her 70s in good health and CMV-seropositive.

This clone was found a few times. This chain links TRBV28 with TRBJ1-1; D perhaps matches TRBD1 (5 bases). Germline CDR1 and CDR2: MDHEN and SYDVKM. This CDR3 spans 13 amino acids. V lost 2 bases, J lost 1 base, and 5 bases lay in between. Here the CDR3 reads CASSLDRNTEAFF. The CDR3 DNA sequence: TGTGCCAGCAGTTTAGACAGGAACACTGAAGCTTTCTTT. Full variable domain (missing parts from reference TRBV28 and TRBJ1-1): DVKVTQSSRYLVKRTGEKVFLECVQDMDHENMFWYRQDPGLGLRLIYFSYDVKMKEKGDIPEGYSVSREKKERFSLILESASTNQTSMYLCASSLDRNTEAFFGQGTRLTVV.

This rearrangement joins TRBV29-1 to TRBJ2-7; TRBD1 matches 9 bases. The CDR3 has 12 residues. Germline V lookup: CDR1 SQVTM, CDR2 ANQGSEA. After removal of 6 bases from V and 5 bases from J, the junction contained 5 bases not matched to a gene. The CDR3 bases are TGCAGCGTGAACAGGGGGCTCAACGAGCAGTACTTC. Its protein is CSVNRGLNEQYF.

The rearrangement uses TRBV30 and TRBJ1-2, with 7 bases aligning to TRBD1. Germline V gene sequence: CDR1 GTSNPN, CDR2 SVGIG (reference sequence). The CDR3 loop spans 12 amino acids. J lost 5 bases, V lost 5 bases, and 5 bases had no gene match. CDR3 coding DNA: TGTGCCTGGGTGCCGGGACAGTATGGCTACACCTTC. It codes for CAWVPGQYGYTF.

The chain links TRBV6-5 to TRBJ1-5; 9 bases agree with TRBD1. The V and J ends lost 2 bases and 5 bases, in that order; junction bases with no gene match: 1. The CDR3 extends over 14 amino acids. The V gene's germline CDR1 is MNHEY and CDR2 SVGAGI. The CDR3 loop is CASSYRTGDQPQHF. Here the CDR3 DNA reads TGTGCCAGCAGTTACAGGACAGGGGATCAGCCCCAGCATTTT.

This chain links TRBV27 with TRBJ2-2, with 8 bases that match TRBD2. This CDR3 region has 17 residues. Trimming removed 5 bases from V and 4 bases from J; junction bases left unmatched: 12. Germline CDR1 is MNHEY and CDR2 is SMNVEV (reference sequence). CDR3 loop: CASSQLAEKRGTGELFF. CDR3 coding DNA: TGTGCCAGCAGTCAACTAGCGGAAAAAAGAGGCACCGGGGAGCTGTTTTTT.

The CDR3 coding sequence is TGCGCCAGCAGCCAGACAGGAGTTATGAACACTGAAGCTTTCTTT. Translation: CASSQTGVMNTEAFF. The rearrangement links TRBV4-1 to TRBJ1-1; TRBD1 might be the D (6 bases). This CDR3 has 15 amino acids. Germline V gene sequence: CDR1 MGHRA, CDR2 YSYEKL. Deletions cut 3 bases from V and 0 bases from J, with 11 bases between.

The genes are TRBV5-1 and TRBJ2-7; 11 bases match TRBD2. V was pared by 5 bases and J by 5 bases, with 6 bases of the junction left unmatched. The CDR3 runs 14 residues. Germline V CDR1 and CDR2: SGHRS, YFSETQ. The CDR3 nucleotides read TGCGCCAGCAGTCGTAGCGGGAGGGCCGACGAGCAGTACTTC. It codes for CASSRSGRADEQYF.

The chain combines TRBV30 with TRBJ2-1; D gene unclear. Trimming pared 0 bases from V and 3 bases from J, leaving 15 bases between. Germline V lookup: CDR1 GTSNPN, CDR2 SVGIG (reference sequence). This CDR3 comprises 16 residues. The CDR3 coding sequence is TGTGCCTGGAGTGTACTTTCATTCCGAGTCTACAATGAGCAGTTCTTC. As protein: CAWSVLSFRVYNEQFF.

The chain is built from TRBV7-2 and TRBJ1-3; D gene unclear. Germline CDR1 is SGHTA and CDR2 is FQGNSA. The V end was cut by 1 base, the J end by 4 bases, with 17 bases between. The CDR3 is 17 amino acids. CDR3 loop: CASSLEIGSSAGNTIYF. The CDR3 DNA sequence: TGTGCCAGCAGCTTAGAGATAGGTAGCAGTGCAGGAAACACCATATATTTT.

This chain connects TRBV18 to TRBJ2-5; no firm D call. In germline, CDR1 is KGHSH, CDR2 LQKENI. The CDR3 has 12 residues. Trimming removed 5 bases at V and 5 bases at J, with 9 bases between. The DNA for the CDR3 is TGTGCCAGCTCAACCGAACGGGAGACCCAGTACTTC. Translated: CASSTERETQYF.

The gene calls are TRBV5-1 and TRBJ1-2; TRBD1 aligns across 9 bases. This CDR3 has 14 amino acids. The germline CDR1 and CDR2 sequences are SGHRS and YFSETQ. V lost 6 bases, J lost 4 bases, and 7 bases stayed unmatched. CDR3 sequence: CASTPGTGSYGYTF. The CDR3 bases are TGCGCCAGCACCCCCGGGACAGGGAGCTATGGCTACACCTTC.